The 14 T cell receptor beta chains below all came from one sample that was sequenced in a study of blood T cell repertoires in COVID-19. Profiled with immunoSEQ multiplex PCR; TCRdb holds only in-frame clones, not every one. The table records fewer than 120,000 clones, less than 75% of them present only once. Sequencing used peripheral blood. Receptors originate from a woman aged 60-75 years with acute or convalescent COVID-19.

This clone was observed a handful of times. The V call is TRBV9, the J call TRBJ2-1; 8 nucleotides agree with TRBD2. The CDR3 spans 15 residues. CDR1 and CDR2 (germline): SGDLS, YYNGEE. Trimming at V came to 3 bases and at J to 3 bases, leaving 5 bases not matched to a gene. The CDR3 DNA reads TGTGCCAGCAGCGCCGGGGGGGCCCTCTACAATGAGCAGTTCTTC. Its protein product is CASSAGGALYNEQFF.

This chain uses TRBV4-3 with TRBJ2-2; TRBD1 matches at 8 bases. J was trimmed by 6 bases and V by 1 base; bases with no gene match: 1. Germline CDR1 LGHNA, CDR2 YSLEER. The CDR3 spans 14 residues. CDR3 region: CASSQGTGPGELFF. As DNA, the CDR3 is TGCGCCAGCAGCCAAGGGACAGGGCCCGGGGAGCTGTTTTTT.

This clone was recorded only once. The rearrangement uses TRBV27 and TRBJ1-1; TRBD1 matches at 12 bases. J lost 4 bases, V lost 5 bases, and 11 bases had no gene match. CDR3 length equals 17 residues. CDR1 is MNHEY and CDR2 is SMNVEV in the germline V gene (reference sequence). CDR3 in DNA: TGTGCCAGCAGTCCCTACCTGGGACAGGGGGCGCGCACTGAAGCTTTCTTT. Translating it yields CASSPYLGQGARTEAFF.

The chain combines TRBV2 with TRBJ1-5, with D maybe TRBD1 (5 bases). In germline, CDR1 is SNHLY, CDR2 FYNNEI. Trimming left V 6 bases short and J 1 base short, with 25 bases between. This CDR3 is 19 amino acids long. CDR3 in amino acids: CASRRQSLWPGASNQPQHF. CDR3 DNA sequence: TGTGCCAGCAGAAGACAATCTCTATGGCCTGGGGCGAGCAATCAGCCCCAGCATTTT.

In this sample, this clone turned up once. The rearrangement links TRBV7-8 to TRBJ1-3, with D perhaps matching TRBD1 (6 bases). With 0 bases removed from V and 8 bases from J, the gap between germline ends came to 11 bases. The CDR3 totals 14 residues. The germline gives CDR1 SGHVS, CDR2 FQNEAQ. The CDR3 coding sequence is TGTGCCAGCAGCTTAGCTCTGACAGGAGACACCATATATTTT. Translating it yields CASSLALTGDTIYF.

This clone came up a few times. This chain joins TRBV7-2 and TRBJ1-2; TRBD1 agrees at 10 bases. V lost 4 bases and J lost 8; bases outside the gene matches: 7. This CDR3 comprises 14 residues. Germline V gene data show CDR1 as SGHTA and CDR2 as FQGNSA. The CDR3 reads CASSSGQGEYGYTF. The CDR3 DNA sequence: TGTGCCAGCAGCTCAGGACAGGGGGAATACGGCTACACCTTC.

The chain recombines TRBV18 with TRBJ2-5; 7 bases line up with TRBD1. V dropped 0 bases and J dropped 4; count of bases not matched to a gene: 8. Germline CDR1 and CDR2: KGHSH and LQKENI. The CDR3 is 16 amino acids. The chain's CDR3 is CASSPPEAGGRETQYF. The CDR3 DNA reads as TGTGCCAGCTCACCACCGGAGGCAGGGGGACGAGAGACCCAGTACTTC.

This clone was seen only a few times. The chain couples TRBV5-1 to TRBJ2-1, with 15 bases identical to TRBD2. In germline, CDR1 is SGHRS, CDR2 YFSETQ. The V and J ends lost 0 bases and 5 bases, in that order; junction bases with no gene match: 6. This CDR3 is 18 amino acids long. The CDR3, as DNA: TGCGCCAGCAGCTTGGGGACTAGCGGGGGGGCAGATAACAATGAGCAGTTCTTC. Translated: CASSLGTSGGADNNEQFF.

In this sample, this clone turned up a few times. V gene TRBV6-5 combines with J gene TRBJ1-1; 9 bases match TRBD1. The CDR3 extends over 15 amino acids. Germline CDR1 and CDR2: MNHEY and SVGAGI. V was clipped by 6 bases and J by 6 bases; unmatched bases: 11. The CDR3 sequence: CASRDTTGGTAEAFF. The CDR3, as DNA: TGTGCCAGCAGGGATACCACAGGGGGCACGGCTGAAGCTTTCTTT.

The chain's CDR3 is CASSWGRDQPQHF. DNA of the CDR3: TGTGCCAGCAGCTGGGGGAGGGATCAGCCCCAGCATTTT. The chain recombines TRBV12-3 or TRBV12-4 with TRBJ1-5, with D tentatively TRBD1 (5 bases). This CDR3 is 13 amino acids long. V lost 6 bases and J lost 5, with 11 bases in between.

V gene TRBV7-2 combines with J gene TRBJ1-1; the D gene is possibly TRBD1 (6 bases). Germline lookup yields CDR1 SGHTA and CDR2 FQGNSA. V shed 3 bases and J shed 1 base, with 9 bases lying between them. The CDR3 totals 14 residues. The CDR3, as DNA: TGTGCCAGCAGCTTCAGGGGCTCGAACACTGAAGCTTTCTTT. Translating it yields CASSFRGSNTEAFF.

This chain links TRBV5-1 with TRBJ1-1, with D possibly matching TRBD1 (5 bases). Trimming stripped 1 base from V and 4 bases from J, with 11 bases between. This CDR3 has 14 amino acids. Germline CDR1 is SGHRS and CDR2 is YFSETQ. The CDR3 DNA is TGCGCCAGCAGCTTGAGAGGACAAGGCACTGAAGCTTTCTTT. It encodes CASSLRGQGTEAFF. Using reference TRBV5-1 and TRBJ1-1 for the parts outside the CDR3, the full variable domain is KAGVTQTPRYLIKTRGQQVTLSCSPISGHRSVSWYQQTPGQGLQFLFEYFSETQRNKGNFPGRFSGRQFSNSRSEMNVSTLELGDSALYLCASSLRGQGTEAFFGQGTRLTVV.

The chain carries TRBV18 and TRBJ1-1; 7 bases align to TRBD1. The CDR3 has 13 residues. In germline, CDR1 is KGHSH, CDR2 LQKENI. Losses at the gene ends were 5 bases for V and 4 bases for J; bases not matched to a gene: 4. This CDR3 reads CASSVGQLTEAFF. CDR3 DNA: TGTGCCAGCTCAGTGGGACAGCTCACTGAAGCTTTCTTT. The whole variable domain, filled in from reference TRBV18 and TRBJ1-1, reads NAGVMQNPRHLVRRRGQEARLRCSPMKGHSHVYWYRQLPEEGLKFMVYLQKENIIDESGMPKERFSAEFPKEGPSILRIQQVVRGDSAAYFCASSVGQLTEAFFGQGTRLTVV.

The chain employs TRBV5-1 and TRBJ1-2; TRBD1 matches at 8 bases. This CDR3 is built from 15 residues. CDR1 is SGHRS and CDR2 is YFSETQ in the germline V gene. J gave up 8 bases and V 0 bases, and 9 bases lay outside the gene matches. DNA of the CDR3: TGCGCCAGCAGCTTGGAAGGACAGGGCTGGAGCGGCTACACCTTC. It specifies CASSLEGQGWSGYTF.